The 27 T cell receptor beta chains below were found in one sample sequenced in a study of blood T cell repertoires in COVID-19. Clones were read by immunoSEQ multiplex PCR, and TCRdb kept only the in-frame ones, dropping some. This table has 120,000 or so clones, 88% appearing once. The sequenced sample consisted of peripheral blood. Receptor source: a woman in her forties or fifties with acute or convalescent COVID-19.

In nucleotides, the CDR3 is TGTGCCAGTAGCTCTGGACAGATCAATCAGCCCCAGCATTTT. Amino acid sequence: CASSSGQINQPQHF. The chain has TRBV19 and TRBJ1-5; possible D gene TRBD1, 6 bases. Per germline, CDR1 LNHDA and CDR2 SQIVND (reference sequence). Between the trimmed V and J ends, which lost 6 bases and 3 bases, there was a span of 12 bases. The CDR3 has 14 residues.

The rearrangement joins TRBV7-8 to TRBJ1-1; 8 nucleotides match TRBD1. V was clipped by 2 bases and J by 8 bases; unmatched bases: 7. Germline V gives CDR1 SGHVS, CDR2 FQNEAQ. The CDR3 loop spans 14 amino acids. The CDR3 DNA reads as TGTGCCAGCAGCTTATTAGGGACAGGCGACGAAGCTTTCTTT. Protein sequence: CASSLLGTGDEAFF. Full variable domain (remainder filled in from reference TRBV7-8 and TRBJ1-1): GAGVSQSPRYKVAKRGQDVALRCDPISGHVSLFWYQQALGQGPEFLTYFQNEAQLDKSGLPSDRFFAERPEGSVSTLKIQRTQQEDSAVYLCASSLLGTGDEAFFGQGTRLTVV.

The chain couples TRBV3-1 (or the pseudogene TRBV3-2) to TRBJ2-7; 12 nucleotides match TRBD2. This CDR3 is built from 16 residues. Germline V gives CDR1 LGHDT, CDR2 YNNKEL (reference sequence). V trimming: 3 bases; J trimming: 4 bases; junction bases outside the gene matches: 7. CDR3: CASSQRTSGKWYEQYF. The CDR3 nucleotides are TGTGCCAGCAGCCAGCGGACTAGCGGGAAGTGGTACGAGCAGTACTTC.

About this clone: Within the sample, other DNA sequences also encode this same CDR3. This chain uses TRBV5-6 with TRBJ1-1; D uncertain. V was clipped by 0 bases and J by 1 base, with 4 bases between them. This CDR3 region has 13 residues. In germline, CDR1 is SGHDT, CDR2 YYEEEE. CDR3 sequence: CASSLGGNTEAFF. The CDR3, as DNA: TGTGCCAGCAGCTTGGGCGGGAACACTGAAGCTTTCTTT.

J is TRBJ2-7 and V is TRBV28; 13 bases line up with TRBD2. The J segment lost 7 bases and the V segment lost 8 bases, leaving 5 bases of the junction unmatched. This CDR3 contains 13 residues. Germline CDR1 and CDR2: MDHEN and SYDVKM. DNA for the CDR3: TGTGCCAGCGGACTAGCGGGAGTAACTGAGCAGTACTTC. This gives the protein CASGLAGVTEQYF.

This clone was recorded only once. This chain joins TRBV24-1 and TRBJ1-2; D is undetermined. Germline CDR1 is KGHDR and CDR2 is SFDVKD. Trimming left V 1 base short and J 8 bases short, with 10 bases between. This CDR3 comprises 13 residues. Here the CDR3 reads CATSDLNTWGYTF. The CDR3 DNA sequence: TGTGCCACCAGTGATTTAAACACGTGGGGCTACACCTTC.

The chain joins TRBV2 to TRBJ2-3; D is possibly TRBD2 (6 bases). This CDR3 has 13 amino acids. V lost 4 bases and J lost 6, with 11 bases in between. In germline, CDR1 is SNHLY, CDR2 FYNNEI. The CDR3 sequence is CASSGGITDTQYF. CDR3 coding DNA: TGTGCCAGCAGTGGCGGGATAACGGATACGCAGTATTTT.

The count of this clone is one. The chain links TRBV6-5 to TRBJ1-1, with D perhaps TRBD1 (6 bases). The CDR3 contains 15 residues. Per the germline V gene, CDR1 is MNHEY and CDR2 is SVGAGI. V lost 5 bases, J lost 0 bases, and 13 bases lay in between. The CDR3 DNA follows: TGTGCCAGCAGTAGGTGGACAGTCATGAACACTGAAGCTTTCTTT. Translation: CASSRWTVMNTEAFF.

This chain joins TRBV29-1 and TRBJ1-1; a weak D match, TRBD1 (5 bases). The germline CDR1 and CDR2 sequences are SQVTM and ANQGSEA. The germline V and J ends were trimmed by 6 bases and 2 bases, with 13 bases remaining between them. This CDR3 region has 13 residues. In DNA form, the CDR3 reads TGCAGCGTATGCAGGGATTTAAACACTGAAGCTTTCTTT. It translates to CSVCRDLNTEAFF.

This clone was found once. V is TRBV7-2 and J is TRBJ2-1; 10 nucleotides agree with TRBD2. The V gene end was trimmed by 5 bases and the J gene end by 2 bases; junction bases not matched to a gene: 3. The V gene's germline CDR1 is SGHTA and CDR2 FQGNSA. The CDR3 loop spans 15 amino acids. CDR3 amino acids: CASSLLAGAYNEQFF. The CDR3 bases are TGTGCCAGCAGCCTTCTAGCGGGGGCCTACAATGAGCAGTTCTTC.

This sequence joins TRBV5-6 and TRBJ1-2; TRBD1 aligns across 10 bases. The CDR3 consists of 15 residues. J gave up 4 bases and V 0 bases, and 3 bases lay outside the gene matches. Germline V lookup: CDR1 SGHDT, CDR2 YYEEEE. The CDR3 sequence is CASSLVGTGAYGYTF. The CDR3 DNA follows: TGTGCCAGCAGCTTGGTGGGGACAGGGGCCTATGGCTACACCTTC.

The chain carries TRBV6-6 and TRBJ2-7, with 11 bases fitting TRBD1. This CDR3 region has 16 residues. Germline V gene lookup returns CDR1 MNHNY and CDR2 SVGAGI (reference sequence). The trim removed 1 base at V and 7 bases at J, leaving 9 bases unmatched. The CDR3 sequence is CASSYFIGQGAIEQYF. The CDR3 DNA follows: TGTGCCAGCAGTTACTTCATCGGACAGGGGGCGATTGAGCAGTACTTC.

The chain has TRBV5-1 and TRBJ2-4, with 8 nucleotides matching TRBD2. The CDR3 has 13 amino acids. Looked up from germline, CDR1 is SGHRS and CDR2 is YFSETQ. V shed 3 bases, J shed 13 bases, and the junction held 9 bases outside the gene matches. The CDR3 DNA reads TGCGCCAGCAGCTCGGGGGGGACTACAGCGCAGTACTTC. Translated, it gives CASSSGGTTAQYF.

This clone was observed a single time. This rearrangement joins TRBV12-3 or TRBV12-4 to TRBJ2-2; 7 bases fit TRBD1. V was pared by 3 bases and J by 6 bases, with 1 base of the junction left unmatched. This CDR3 spans 13 amino acids. CDR3 amino acids: CASSLGTAGELFF. Here the CDR3 DNA reads TGTGCCAGCAGTTTGGGGACAGCCGGGGAGCTGTTTTTT.

CDR3 region: CAIRGTVNSPLHF. In DNA form, the CDR3 reads TGTGCCATCAGGGGGACAGTCAATTCACCCCTCCACTTT. The rearrangement links TRBV10-3 to TRBJ1-6; 7 bases are a match to TRBD1. Germline loops: CDR1 ENHRY, CDR2 SYGVKD. The CDR3 spans 13 residues. The V and J ends lost 6 bases and 7 bases, in that order; junction bases with no gene match: 3.

J is TRBJ2-1 and V is TRBV2, with D unclear. Looked up from germline, CDR1 is SNHLY and CDR2 is FYNNEI. The ends were cut back, 1 base at V and 6 bases at J, with 7 bases in the middle. The CDR3 sequence is 13 residues long. In nucleotides, the CDR3 is TGTGCCAGCAGTGAAGGAGTACCCAATGAGCAGTTCTTC. It encodes CASSEGVPNEQFF.

This clone was observed a few times. J is TRBJ1-4 and V is TRBV7-2, with D unresolved. The germline V gene has CDR1 SGHTA and CDR2 FQGNSA. V was clipped by 2 bases and J by 8 bases, with 15 bases between them. There are 15 residues in the CDR3. The CDR3 protein is CASSLIGTVREKLFF. In DNA, the CDR3 is TGTGCCAGCAGCTTAATAGGCACAGTTAGGGAAAAACTGTTTTTT. Using reference TRBV7-2 and TRBJ1-4 for the parts outside the CDR3, the full variable domain is GAGVSQSPSNKVTEKGKDVELRCDPISGHTALYWYRQSLGQGLEFLIYFQGNSAPDKSGLPSDRFSAERTGGSVSTLTIQRTQQEDSAVYLCASSLIGTVREKLFFGSGTQLSVL.

This clone came up a few times. CDR3 sequence reads: CASSFPGVAEAFF. DNA for the CDR3: TGTGCCAGCAGCTTTCCAGGGGTGGCTGAAGCTTTCTTT. The chain uses TRBV5-6 and TRBJ1-1; D is possibly TRBD1 (6 bases). Per germline, CDR1 SGHDT and CDR2 YYEEEE. V was trimmed by 2 bases and J by 6 bases, leaving 11 bases between them. CDR3 length: 13 residues.

The V gene is TRBV6-5, the J gene TRBJ1-3; D may be TRBD1 (5 bases). V lost 10 bases and J 2 bases, leaving 15 bases between the germline ends. The germline V gene has CDR1 MNHEY and CDR2 SVGAGI. There are 14 residues in the CDR3. For the CDR3, the DNA is TGTGCCACCGGGGGGGGGACGGCTGGAAACACCATATATTTT. Translating gives CATGGGTAGNTIYF.

The chain employs TRBV5-1 and TRBJ2-5; D is perhaps TRBD2 (5 bases). V shed 0 bases and J shed 0 bases, with 9 bases lying between them. The germline V gene has CDR1 SGHRS and CDR2 YFSETQ. The CDR3 spans 15 residues. This CDR3 is CASSLGIGNQETQYF. CDR3 coding DNA: TGCGCCAGCAGCTTGGGGATCGGGAACCAAGAGACCCAGTACTTC. Variable domain in full (rest from reference TRBV5-1 and TRBJ2-5): KAGVTQTPRYLIKTRGQQVTLSCSPISGHRSVSWYQQTPGQGLQFLFEYFSETQRNKGNFPGRFSGRQFSNSRSEMNVSTLELGDSALYLCASSLGIGNQETQYFGPGTRLLVL.

V and J are TRBV19 and TRBJ2-1, with 7 bases aligning to TRBD2. Germline CDR1 LNHDA, CDR2 SQIVND (reference sequence). This CDR3 region has 15 residues. The V segment lost 2 bases and the J segment 3 bases; nucleotides outside the gene matches: 4. CDR3 protein: CASSIREGIYNEQFF. CDR3 nucleotide sequence: TGTGCCAGTAGTATAAGGGAGGGGATCTACAATGAGCAGTTCTTC.

The CDR3 protein is CASSSPGTPYEQYF. CDR3 nucleotide sequence: TGTGCCAGCAGCTCACCCGGGACACCCTACGAGCAGTACTTC. This chain links TRBV5-4 with TRBJ2-7, with a tentative D call TRBD1 (6 bases). The CDR3 spans 14 residues. The V and J ends lost 3 bases and 2 bases respectively, with 12 bases between them. Germline CDR1 is SGHNT and CDR2 is YYREEE (reference sequence).

The CDR3 sequence: CASRQRGTTSTDTQYF. In DNA, the CDR3 is TGTGCCAGCAGACAAAGGGGGACTACCAGCACAGATACGCAGTATTTT. The chain recombines TRBV2 with TRBJ2-3; TRBD2 is a possible D gene (7 bases). This CDR3 has 16 residues. Trimming left V 6 bases short and J 0 bases short, with 16 bases between. Germline-derived CDR1 and CDR2 are SNHLY and FYNNEI. Variable domain in full (rest from reference TRBV2 and TRBJ2-3): EPEVTQTPSHQVTQMGQEVILRCVPISNHLYFYWYRQILGQKVEFLVSFYNNEISEKSEIFDDQFSVERPDGSNFTLKIRSTKLEDSAMYFCASRQRGTTSTDTQYFGPGTRLTVL.

This chain joins TRBV5-8 and TRBJ2-7; TRBD2 is a possible D gene (5 bases). The germline V gene encodes CDR1 SGHTS and CDR2 YDEGEE. Between the trimmed V and J ends, which lost 0 bases and 0 bases, there was a span of 7 bases. There are 14 residues in the CDR3. The CDR3 loop reads CASSLELASYEQYF. In DNA form, the CDR3 reads TGTGCCAGCAGCTTGGAGCTAGCCTCCTACGAGCAGTACTTC.

This clone was recorded only once. This rearrangement joins TRBV19 to TRBJ2-7, with 8 bases fitting TRBD2. The CDR3 totals 15 residues. CDR1 is LNHDA and CDR2 is SQIVND in the germline V gene (reference sequence). The V gene end was trimmed by 5 bases and the J gene end by 6 bases; junction bases not matched to a gene: 12. The CDR3 sequence is CASSSGGGPLGEQYF. CDR3 nucleotide sequence: TGTGCCAGTAGTTCCGGCGGGGGGCCGCTGGGCGAGCAGTACTTC.

The rearrangement joins TRBV7-2 to TRBJ2-7, with unresolved D. V lost 6 bases to trimming and J lost 1 base, with 10 bases between them. The CDR3 runs 13 residues. Germline CDR1 SGHTA, CDR2 FQGNSA. The CDR3 reads CASSSQTSYEQYF. The CDR3 coding sequence is TGTGCCAGCAGTTCACAGACGTCCTACGAGCAGTACTTC.

J is TRBJ2-1 and V is TRBV29-1; D gene unclear. The V gene lost 6 bases and the J gene lost 0 bases, with 6 bases spanning the gap. The CDR3 length is 12 residues. The germline gives CDR1 SQVTM, CDR2 ANQGSEA. The CDR3 here is CSVAPSYNEQFF. DNA for the CDR3: TGCAGCGTAGCTCCCTCCTACAATGAGCAGTTCTTC.